A selection of T cell receptor beta chains follows, all from one sample in a study of blood T cell repertoires in COVID-19. Profiling relied on immunoSEQ multiplex PCR, and the TCRdb table lists in-frame clones only, not all of them. The sample includes 45,000 to 55,000 clones, around nine tenths of them seen just once. The sequenced sample was peripheral blood. These receptors were collected from a woman between 40 and 55 years old with active COVID-19. Each CDR3 is given with its conserved first and last residue. The D gene is left open where the match is weak. Expanded clones get a size class; other rows say once, few or many, or leave the size out.

CDR3 protein: CASSGQGRGALYNEQFF
CDR3 DNA: TGTGCCAGCAGCGGGCAAGGGCGGGGGGCACTCTACAATGAGCAGTTCTTC
clone size: NA
J gene: TRBJ2-1
D gene: TRBD2
V gene: TRBV9

CDR3 protein: CASSPGLAAPYNEQFF
CDR3 DNA: TGTGCCAGCAGCCCGGGACTAGCGGCCCCCTACAATGAGCAGTTCTTC
clone size: NA
J gene: TRBJ2-1
D gene: TRBD2
V gene: TRBV7-3

CDR3 protein: CASSEGQGTYEQYF
CDR3 DNA: TGCGCCAGCAGCGAAGGACAGGGGACCTACGAGCAGTACTTC
clone size: NA
J gene: TRBJ2-7
D gene: TRBD1
V gene: TRBV5-1

CDR3 protein: CASSLFIISLEAFF
CDR3 DNA: TGTGCCAGCAGCTTGTTTATAATTTCCCTCGAAGCTTTCTTT
clone size: NA
J gene: TRBJ1-1
D gene: NA
V gene: TRBV5-5

CDR3 protein: CASSSPFANSNEKLFF
CDR3 DNA: TGTGCCAGCTCATCTCCTTTTGCTAATTCTAATGAAAAACTGTTTTTT
clone size: NA
J gene: TRBJ1-4
D gene: NA
V gene: TRBV18

CDR3 protein: CASSVAQDTEAFF
CDR3 DNA: TGTGCCAGCAGCGTAGCCCAGGACACTGAAGCTTTCTTT
clone size: NA
J gene: TRBJ1-1
D gene: NA
V gene: TRBV9

CDR3 protein: CASSEGTGINSPLHF
CDR3 DNA: TGTGCCAGTAGTGAAGGGACAGGAATAAATTCACCCCTCCACTTT
clone size: NA
J gene: TRBJ1-6
D gene: TRBD1
V gene: TRBV19

CDR3 protein: CASTLIAGAGNEQFF
CDR3 DNA: TGTGCCAGCACCCTTATAGCGGGGGCGGGTAATGAGCAGTTCTTC
clone size: NA
J gene: TRBJ2-1
D gene: TRBD2
V gene: TRBV7-2

CDR3 protein: CASSDRQGGGEKLFF
CDR3 DNA: TGTGCCAGCAGCGATCGACAGGGGGGGGGAGAAAAACTGTTTTTT
clone size: NA
J gene: TRBJ1-4
D gene: TRBD1
V gene: TRBV5-4

CDR3 protein: CASSYVSGTGLSYNEQFF
CDR3 DNA: TGTGCCAGCAGTTACGTGAGCGGGACAGGACTTTCCTACAATGAGCAGTTCTTC
clone size: once
J gene: TRBJ2-1
D gene: NA
V gene: TRBV6-2/TRBV6-3

CDR3 protein: CASSLDPLAGFWSQYF
CDR3 DNA: TGTGCCAGCAGCTTAGATCCGCTAGCGGGGTTTTGGTCCCAGTACTTC
clone size: NA
J gene: TRBJ2-5
D gene: TRBD2
V gene: TRBV11-3

CDR3 protein: CASSEFGVNRLYEQYF
CDR3 DNA: TGTGCCAGCAGTGAATTCGGGGTGAACAGACTTTACGAGCAGTACTTC
clone size: NA
J gene: TRBJ2-7
D gene: NA
V gene: TRBV6-1

CDR3 protein: CASSLAGEYEQYF
CDR3 DNA: TGTGCCAGCAGCTTGGCGGGGGAATACGAGCAGTACTTC
clone size: NA
J gene: TRBJ2-7
D gene: NA
V gene: TRBV5-4

CDR3 protein: CASSLLGGNNEQFF
CDR3 DNA: TGTGCCAGCAGTTTGTTGGGGGGAAACAATGAGCAGTTCTTC
clone size: NA
J gene: TRBJ2-1
D gene: NA
V gene: TRBV9

CDR3 protein: CASSDFSYNSPLHF
CDR3 DNA: TGTGCCAGCAGCGACTTCTCCTATAATTCACCCCTCCACTTT
clone size: few
J gene: TRBJ1-6
D gene: NA
V gene: TRBV2

CDR3 protein: CASSLAGGRDYGYTF
CDR3 DNA: TGTGCCAGCAGCTTAGCGGGGGGACGGGACTATGGCTACACCTTC
clone size: NA
J gene: TRBJ1-2
D gene: NA
V gene: TRBV7-9

CDR3 protein: CASSRPARGVGTTNEKLFF
CDR3 DNA: TGCGCCAGCAGCCGACCTGCCAGGGGAGTGGGGACAACTAATGAAAAACTGTTTTTT
clone size: NA
J gene: TRBJ1-4
D gene: NA
V gene: TRBV5-1

CDR3 protein: CASSPDRATAKNIQYF
CDR3 DNA: TGTGCCAGCAGCCCGGACAGGGCAACGGCCAAAAACATTCAGTACTTC
clone size: once
J gene: TRBJ2-4
D gene: TRBD1
V gene: TRBV5-4

CDR3 protein: CASSPHLRTEAFF
CDR3 DNA: TGTGCCAGTAGTCCCCACCTGAGGACTGAAGCTTTCTTT
clone size: few
J gene: TRBJ1-1
D gene: NA
V gene: TRBV19

CDR3 protein: CASSLTDEQYF
CDR3 DNA: TGCGCCAGCAGCTTAACGGACGAGCAGTACTTC
clone size: NA
J gene: TRBJ2-7
D gene: NA
V gene: TRBV5-1

CDR3 protein: CASSPRRGDGYTF
CDR3 DNA: TGTGCCAGCAGCCCACGGCGGGGCGATGGCTACACCTTC
clone size: NA
J gene: TRBJ1-2
D gene: NA
V gene: TRBV6-2/TRBV6-3

CDR3 protein: CSPYRDHVEAFF
CDR3 DNA: TGCAGCCCCTACAGAGATCACGTTGAAGCTTTCTTT
clone size: NA
J gene: TRBJ1-1
D gene: NA
V gene: TRBV29-1